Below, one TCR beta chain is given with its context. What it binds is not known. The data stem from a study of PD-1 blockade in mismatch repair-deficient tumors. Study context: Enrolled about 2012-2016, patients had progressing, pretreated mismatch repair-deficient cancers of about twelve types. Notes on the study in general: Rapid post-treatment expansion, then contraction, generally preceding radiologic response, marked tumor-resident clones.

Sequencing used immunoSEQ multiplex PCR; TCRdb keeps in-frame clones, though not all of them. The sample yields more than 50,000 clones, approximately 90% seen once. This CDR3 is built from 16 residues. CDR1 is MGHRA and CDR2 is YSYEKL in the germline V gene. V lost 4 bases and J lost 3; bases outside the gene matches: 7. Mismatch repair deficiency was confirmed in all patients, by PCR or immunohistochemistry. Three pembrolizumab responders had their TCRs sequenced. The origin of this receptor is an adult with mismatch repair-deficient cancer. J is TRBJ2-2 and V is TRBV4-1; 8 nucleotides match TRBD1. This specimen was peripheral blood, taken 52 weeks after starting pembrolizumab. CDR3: CASSLTRGRDTGELFF. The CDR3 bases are TGCGCCAGCAGCCTCACCAGGGGGCGGGACACCGGGGAGCTGTTTTTT.